A single sample is the source of the 23 T cell receptor beta chains below, sequenced in a study of regulatory T cells in long-lasting Graves disease. The TCR beta library used iRepertoire HTBI primers with Arm-PCR amplification of CDR3. Each CDR3 protein gets one entry after TCRdb re-called the multiplex PCR reads with MiXCR. The sample gives under 700,000 distinct CDR3 sequences, around 15% of which show up once; 20% to 25% is in the top ten. Time point denoted: newly diagnosed GD, antithyroid drugs for less than 3 months. PBMC RNA was the source of the TCR library. This sample was also put to use in a study of T cells in Graves' hyperthyroidism and ophthalmopathy.

The specimen comprised peripheral blood mononuclear cells (PBMCs), sampled at new diagnosis, from a patient treated with antithyroid drugs. These TCRs come from a woman between 40 and 65 years old with Graves disease.

This clonotype was seen at least ten times. The chain is built from TRBV6-1 and TRBJ2-6; D may be TRBD1 (6 bases). V was pared by 5 bases and J by 1 base, with 9 bases between. This CDR3 has 15 amino acids. Germline CDR1 and CDR2: MNHNS and SASEGT. The CDR3 reads CASSLDRSGANVLTF. The CDR3 DNA is TGTGCCAGCAGTCTGGACAGATCTGGGGCCAACGTCCTGACTTTC.

This clonotype was recorded at least ten times. The chain uses TRBV12-3 or TRBV12-4 and TRBJ2-7, with 7 bases that match TRBD1. CDR3 length equals 14 residues. J gave up 0 bases and V 6 bases, and 5 bases lay outside the gene matches. CDR3 in DNA: TGTGCCAGCAGCCGGGACAGCGGCTCCTACGAGCAGTACTTC. It is translated as CASSRDSGSYEQYF.

This clonotype has at least ten counts. The chain joins TRBV10-3 to TRBJ1-1, with D unresolved. The length of the CDR3 is 13 residues. Germline lookup yields CDR1 ENHRY and CDR2 SYGVKD. With 3 bases removed from V and 6 bases from J, the gap between germline ends came to 11 bases. The CDR3 protein is CAISEWVGAEAFF. CDR3 coding DNA: TGTGCCATCAGTGAATGGGTTGGAGCTGAAGCTTTCTTT.

J is TRBJ2-1 and V is TRBV19, with 9 bases matching TRBD1. V lost 2 bases, J lost 8 bases, and 7 bases stayed unmatched. The length of the CDR3 is 15 residues. The germline gives CDR1 LNHDA, CDR2 SQIVND (reference sequence). The CDR3 sequence is CASSITRQGVDEQFF. DNA of the CDR3: TGTGCCAGTAGTATAACCCGACAGGGGGTGGATGAGCAGTTCTTC.

In this sample, this clonotype turned up many times. The chain has TRBV6-1 and TRBJ2-5; 7 positions match TRBD1. Germline CDR1 is MNHNS and CDR2 is SASEGT. V gave up 5 bases and J gave up 3 bases; unmatched junction bases: 9. The CDR3 is made up of 15 amino acids. Here the CDR3 DNA reads TGTGCCAGCAGTCCTGACAGGGCGAGGAAAGAGACCCAGTACTTC. Protein product: CASSPDRARKETQYF.

In its sample, this clonotype was seen many times. The germline gene is not matched at one end of the junction; a read error may be the cause. The V gene is TRBV12-3 or TRBV12-4, the J gene TRBJ1-1; D gene unclear. The CDR3 consists of 14 residues. CDR3 loop: CASSLVPINTEAFF. DNA of the CDR3: TGTGCCAGCAGCTTAGTCCCGATTAACACTGAGGCTTTCTTT.

This clonotype was counted many times. The rearrangement joins TRBV4-1 to TRBJ2-7; 7 bases match TRBD1. Trimming removed 2 bases from V and 6 bases from J; junction bases left unmatched: 10. Germline V gives CDR1 MGHRA, CDR2 YSYEKL. The CDR3 covers 15 residues. The CDR3 sequence is CASSQIDRETPEQYF. In DNA form, the CDR3 reads TGCGCCAGCAGCCAAATTGACAGGGAAACTCCCGAGCAGTACTTC.

The genes are TRBV19 and TRBJ2-3; possibly TRBD1 or TRBD2 for D (5 bases each). There are 15 residues in the CDR3. Germline V gives CDR1 LNHDA, CDR2 SQIVND (reference sequence). Trimming removed 7 bases from V and 2 bases from J, with 16 bases in between. CDR3: CASKARDLFTDTQYF. The CDR3 bases are TGTGCCAGTAAAGCCCGGGACCTGTTCACAGATACGCAGTATTTT. Using reference TRBV19 and TRBJ2-3 for the parts outside the CDR3, the full variable domain is DGGITQSPKYLFRKEGQNVTLSCEQNLNHDAMYWYRQDPGQGLRLIYYSQIVNDFQKGDIAEGYSVSREKKESFPLTVTSAQKNPTAFYLCASKARDLFTDTQYFGPGTRLTVL.

The chain joins TRBV5-1 to TRBJ2-2; no firm D call. CDR3 length: 15 residues. Germline loops: CDR1 SGHRS, CDR2 YFSETQ. The V end lost 4 bases, the J end lost 4 bases, and 14 bases lay between the germline ends. The CDR3 region is CASSGNLPRTGELFF. CDR3 nucleotides: TGCGCCAGCAGCGGAAACCTCCCGCGCACCGGGGAGCTGTTTTTT.

Ten or more counts support this clonotype. The rearrangement links TRBV2 to TRBJ1-2; D perhaps matches TRBD1 (5 bases). The CDR3 totals 14 residues. Germline V gives CDR1 SNHLY, CDR2 FYNNEI. V was shortened by 8 bases and J by 7 bases, with 20 bases between the two germline ends. As DNA, the CDR3 is TGTGCCAGCTATCAAGGGGCAGGCCCCTCTGGCTACACCTTC. Amino acids: CASYQGAGPSGYTF.

This clonotype showed up just a few times. The chain is built from TRBV7-9 and TRBJ2-1, with D hard to call. The V end lost 4 bases, the J end lost 7 bases, and 8 bases lay between the germline ends. The CDR3 totals 12 residues. Per the germline V gene, CDR1 is SEHNR and CDR2 is FQNEAQ (reference sequence). The CDR3 protein is CASSSQDNEQFF. For the CDR3, the DNA is TGTGCCAGCAGCTCGCAGGATAATGAGCAGTTCTTC.

This clonotype has only a few counts. A far larger clone is off by one base, so a read error is likely. This chain's CDR3 is CASSLDDTQYF. The DNA for the CDR3 is TGTGCCAGCAGCTTGGATGATACGCAGTATTTT. The chain employs TRBV5-1 and TRBJ2-3; no clear D gene. CDR3 length equals 11 residues. CDR1 is SGHRS, CDR2 YFSETQ, per germline.

This clonotype was seen at least ten times. The rearrangement links TRBV30 to TRBJ2-5, with D maybe TRBD2 (6 bases). CDR1 is GTSNPN and CDR2 is SVGIG in the germline V gene (reference sequence). The CDR3 contains 13 residues. The V gene lost 8 bases and the J gene lost 3 bases, with 16 bases spanning the gap. The DNA of the CDR3 is TGTGCCCCCGCGGGGAGAAAGGAAGAGACCCAGTACTTC. Its translation is CAPAGRKEETQYF. Full variable domain (rest looked up from reference TRBV30 and TRBJ2-5): SQTIHQWPATLVQPVGSPLSLECTVEGTSNPNLYWYRQAAGRGLQLLFYSVGIGQISSEVPQNLSASRPQDRQFILSSKKLLLSDSGFYLCAPAGRKEETQYFGPGTRLLVL.

This clonotype was seen a few times. The rearrangement links TRBV5-6 to TRBJ1-1; no clear D gene. This CDR3 has 16 amino acids. Per the germline V gene, CDR1 is SGHDT and CDR2 is YYEEEE. V was trimmed by 0 bases and J by 0 bases, leaving 12 bases between them. DNA of the CDR3: TGTGCCAGCAGCTTGGGGTTTGTAGGAATGAACACTGAAGCTTTCTTT. Residues: CASSLGFVGMNTEAFF.

This clonotype was found many times. The rearrangement uses TRBV20-1 and TRBJ2-3; 8 nucleotides line up with TRBD1. V gave up 3 bases and J gave up 5 bases; unmatched junction bases: 10. The CDR3 is 15 amino acids. Germline-derived CDR1 and CDR2 are DFQATT and SNEGSKA (reference sequence). The CDR3, as DNA: TGCAGTGCTAGGAACAGGGGGGCGGGTGGAGATACGCAGTATTTT. Protein: CSARNRGAGGDTQYF.

This clonotype was detected many times. J is TRBJ2-7 and V is TRBV4-1, with D perhaps matching TRBD1 (5 bases). V dropped 1 base and J dropped 5 bases, with 9 bases sitting between them. The V gene's germline CDR1 is MGHRA and CDR2 YSYEKL. The CDR3 loop spans 13 amino acids. CDR3 loop: CASSQVPGNEQYF. CDR3 coding DNA: TGCGCCAGCAGCCAAGTGCCAGGGAACGAGCAGTACTTC.

This clonotype showed up many times. The gene calls are TRBV11-2 and TRBJ1-1; no reliable D call. Trimming took 2 bases from V and 1 from J, leaving 11 bases between them. Per germline, CDR1 SGHAT and CDR2 FQNNGV. The CDR3 runs to 15 residues. The CDR3 DNA follows: TGTGCCAGCAGCTTACAAGGAGGCGAGAACACTGAAGCTTTCTTT. Translated, it gives CASSLQGGENTEAFF.

The chain has TRBV7-8 and TRBJ2-7; 8 nucleotides align to TRBD1. V shed 2 bases, J shed 2 bases, and the junction held 8 bases outside the gene matches. This CDR3 region has 16 residues. Per germline, CDR1 SGHVS and CDR2 FQNEAQ. The CDR3 sequence is CASSLSDRGGPYEQYF. The DNA for the CDR3 is TGTGCCAGCAGCTTAAGCGACAGGGGTGGGCCCTACGAGCAGTACTTC.

A remark on this clonotype: One base away lies a much larger clone, so this may be a sequencing read error. The rearrangement joins TRBV20-1 to TRBJ2-7, with 8 bases identical to TRBD1. Germline V gives CDR1 DFQATT, CDR2 SNEGSKA (reference sequence). Losses at the gene ends were 4 bases for V and 3 bases for J; bases not matched to a gene: 2. The CDR3 is 12 amino acids. The CDR3, as DNA: TGCAGTGCTACGGGACAGGACTACGAGCAGTACTTC. Protein sequence: CSATGQDYEQYF.

This clonotype occurred many times. This rearrangement joins TRBV3-1 to TRBJ1-1; D is undetermined. Looked up from germline, CDR1 is LGHDT and CDR2 is YNNKEL (reference sequence). Trimming removed 0 bases at V and 4 bases at J, with 12 bases between. There are 15 residues in the CDR3. The CDR3 reads CASSQDSDPVTEAFF. CDR3 DNA sequence: TGTGCCAGCAGCCAAGATTCGGACCCCGTCACTGAAGCTTTCTTT.

This clonotype was seen repeatedly, ten times or more. V and J are TRBV2 and TRBJ2-3; a possible D gene is TRBD2 (6 bases). V was shortened by 8 bases and J by 3 bases, with 15 bases between the two germline ends. CDR1 is SNHLY and CDR2 is FYNNEI in the germline V gene. The CDR3 contains 14 residues. CDR3 sequence: CASGRRERTDTQYF. In DNA form, the CDR3 reads TGTGCCAGCGGGAGGAGGGAGAGGACAGATACGCAGTATTTT. Based on the CDR3 plus reference TRBV2 and TRBJ2-3, the full variable domain is EPEVTQTPSHQVTQMGQEVILRCVPISNHLYFYWYRQILGQKVEFLVSFYNNEISEKSEIFDDQFSVERPDGSNFTLKIRSTKLEDSAMYFCASGRRERTDTQYFGPGTRLTVL.

The sample holds many counts of this clonotype. The V call is TRBV9, the J call TRBJ1-5; D remains ambiguous. Germline V gives CDR1 SGDLS, CDR2 YYNGEE. This CDR3 region has 15 residues. Trimming pared 0 bases from V and 1 base from J, leaving 8 bases between. CDR3 amino acids: CASSVVILSNQPQHF. The DNA for the CDR3 is TGTGCCAGCAGCGTAGTCATCCTGAGCAATCAGCCCCAGCATTTT.

This clonotype has ten or more counts. A read error may produce the germline difference seen at one junction end. The chain couples TRBV5-1 to TRBJ2-1; D perhaps matches TRBD2 (6 bases). The CDR3 runs to 15 residues. CDR1 is SGHRS, CDR2 YFSETQ, per germline. Here the CDR3 reads CASSLGGASYNEQFF. CDR3 nucleotide sequence: TGTGCCAGCAGCTTAGGCGGGGCCTCCTACAATGAGCAGTTCTTC.